This T cell receptor (beta chain) was captured in a study of HIV-infected patients and healthy controls. Each CDR3 protein is one row after TCRdb ran MiXCR on the 5' RACE reads. The sample has 70,000 or so distinct CDR3 sequences; about 16% are singletons. The CDR3 is made up of 15 amino acids. Germline V gives CDR1 DFQATT, CDR2 SNEGSKA (reference sequence). The V gene lost 4 bases and the J gene lost 2 bases, with 12 bases spanning the gap. Only a few counts were recorded for this clonotype. This TCR came from a human donor in good health. Sample: CD4+ T cells from blood. The chain uses TRBV20-1 and TRBJ1-6; D gene ambiguous. CDR3 DNA sequence: TGCAGTGCTATAAACCCAGGACCCTATAATTCACCCCTCCACTTT. Protein product: CSAINPGPYNSPLHF.